These 27 T cell receptor beta chains were all obtained from the same sample, sequenced in a study of T cells in Graves' hyperthyroidism and ophthalmopathy (dated by TCRdb to the late 2010s). Library preparation employed multiplex PCR. The sequencing machine was an Illumina HiSeq 2000. TCR beta CDR3 regions were amplified from RNA transcripts. A first-round RT-PCR of the TCR CDR3 used the HTBI primer set with the Qiagen OneStep RT-PCR kit. TCRdb trimmed public reads at Q25 via fastp, called clones via MiXCR and kept in-frame beta chains. Here each entry gathers all rows of one CDR3 protein and keeps the most common genes and DNA. The sample contains 460,000 or so distinct CDR3 sequences, approximately 15% of them found a single time. Jointly, the top ten make up around 17% of the sample. Material for sequencing was blood. The receptors originated from a young woman with Graves' hyperthyroidism.

In its sample, this clonotype was seen many times. This chain links TRBV14 with TRBJ1-1; D ambiguous. Trimming pared 5 bases from V and 6 bases from J, leaving 10 bases between. Germline V gives CDR1 SGHDN, CDR2 FVKESK. CDR3 length equals 12 residues. In DNA, the CDR3 is TGTGCCAGCAGCTGGAGAGACGCTGAAGCTTTCTTT. Amino acids: CASSWRDAEAFF.

V is TRBV4-1 and J is TRBJ1-5; perhaps TRBD1 as D (5 bases). The V gene's germline CDR1 is MGHRA and CDR2 YSYEKL. The CDR3 extends over 15 amino acids. V lost 4 bases, J lost 5 bases, and 15 bases lay in between. CDR3 residues: CASSRGSRVDQPQHF. As DNA, the CDR3 is TGCGCCAGCAGCCGAGGGAGCAGGGTGGATCAGCCCCAGCATTTT.

This clonotype was counted at least ten times. The V gene is TRBV6-1, the J gene TRBJ2-3, with 10 bases lining up with TRBD1. The length of the CDR3 is 16 residues. CDR1 is MNHNS and CDR2 is SASEGT in the germline V gene. V lost 5 bases to trimming and J lost 4 bases; unmatched junction nucleotides: 9. CDR3 in DNA: TGTGCCAGCAGTCGCCCTGACAGGGGGCTTGCAGATACGCAGTATTTT. This translates into CASSRPDRGLADTQYF.

This clonotype appeared many times. The chain employs TRBV7-2 and TRBJ2-4, with no clear D. The CDR3 contains 15 residues. Trimming stripped 1 base from V and 1 base from J, with 8 bases between. Germline CDR1 is SGHTA and CDR2 is FQGNSA. CDR3 amino acids: CASSLVGRAKNIQYF. In DNA, the CDR3 is TGTGCCAGCAGCTTAGTGGGCAGGGCCAAAAACATTCAGTACTTC. Based on the CDR3 plus reference TRBV7-2 and TRBJ2-4, the full variable domain is GAGVSQSPSNKVTEKGKDVELRCDPISGHTALYWYRQSLGQGLEFLIYFQGNSAPDKSGLPSDRFSAERTGGSVSTLTIQRTQQEDSAVYLCASSLVGRAKNIQYFGAGTRLSVL.

In its sample, this clonotype was seen a few times. The V and J genes are TRBV19 and TRBJ2-1, with TRBD1 identical over 8 bases. V gave up 6 bases and J gave up 4 bases; unmatched junction bases: 2. The CDR3 sequence is 13 residues long. Germline CDR1 LNHDA, CDR2 SQIVND (reference sequence). CDR3: CASRTGEYNEQFF. CDR3 DNA sequence: TGTGCCAGTAGGACAGGGGAGTACAATGAGCAGTTCTTC.

This clonotype was found many times. This chain connects TRBV3-1 to TRBJ2-5; no clear D gene. The V and J ends lost 1 base and 4 bases respectively, with 4 bases between them. CDR1 and CDR2 from the germline V gene are LGHDT and YNNKEL (reference sequence). The CDR3 runs 12 residues. As DNA, the CDR3 is TGTGCCAGCAGCCAAGTTAGAGAGACCCAGTACTTC. It yields the protein CASSQVRETQYF.

In its sample, this clonotype was seen many times. The chain combines TRBV11-3 with TRBJ2-1, with 10 bases that match TRBD2. This CDR3 spans 16 amino acids. Trimming at V came to 11 bases and at J to 7 bases, leaving 17 bases not matched to a gene. Germline V CDR1 and CDR2: SGHNT, YENEEA. As DNA, the CDR3 is TGTGCCCTTTTCGGACTAGCGGACCCGGGTCCGAATGAGCAGTTCTTC. Translation gives CALFGLADPGPNEQFF.

Many counts were recorded for this clonotype. The chain recombines TRBV3-1 with TRBJ2-7, with 13 bases that match TRBD2. The CDR3 is 16 residues long. The germline V gene encodes CDR1 LGHDT and CDR2 YNNKEL (reference sequence). V lost 4 bases, J lost 6 bases, and 9 bases stayed unmatched. As DNA, the CDR3 is TGTGCCAGCAGCCCCGACGGACTAGCGGGAGTCGCCGAGCAGTACTTC. Residues: CASSPDGLAGVAEQYF.

The CDR3 reads CASSLRTGTGSRETQYF. CDR3 nucleotides: TGTGCCAGCAGCCTAAGAACCGGGACAGGGTCAAGGGAGACCCAGTACTTC. The rearrangement uses TRBV11-3 and TRBJ2-5, with 9 bases matching TRBD1. The CDR3 is 17 amino acids. Germline V lookup: CDR1 SGHNT, CDR2 YENEEA. The junction had 15 bases not matched to a gene; V was cut back by 5 bases and J by 5 bases.

The DNA of the CDR3 is TGTGCCAGCAGCAAGCGATGGACAGGGGGTTCCTACGAGCAGTACTTC. Translating it yields CASSKRWTGGSYEQYF. The chain combines TRBV11-2 with TRBJ2-7; 10 bases match TRBD1. The CDR3 covers 16 residues. Germline CDR1 SGHAT, CDR2 FQNNGV. The junction had 8 bases not matched to a gene; V was cut back by 5 bases and J by 1 base.

There are many counts of this clonotype. The V gene is TRBV11-3, the J gene TRBJ2-5; 7 nucleotides agree with TRBD1. In germline, CDR1 is SGHNT, CDR2 YENEEA. The CDR3 runs 15 residues. Trimming removed 1 base from V and 2 bases from J; junction bases left unmatched: 4. The CDR3 sequence is CASSLVGDRQETQYF. The CDR3, as DNA: TGTGCCAGCAGCTTAGTAGGGGACAGACAAGAGACCCAGTACTTC.

The table lists this clonotype with many counts. The chain recombines TRBV7-9 with TRBJ2-1; 9 bases are a match to TRBD2. The germline CDR1 and CDR2 sequences are SEHNR and FQNEAQ (reference sequence). J was trimmed by 5 bases and V by 5 bases; bases with no gene match: 10. The CDR3 is 16 amino acids. The CDR3 DNA reads as TGTGCCAGCAGCCGTCAAGCGGGAGGCCCGAACAATGAGCAGTTCTTC. Amino acids: CASSRQAGGPNNEQFF.

This clonotype was observed at least ten times. V and J are TRBV30 and TRBJ1-1; D gene ambiguous. Between the trimmed V and J ends, which lost 3 bases and 0 bases, there was a span of 8 bases. The CDR3 covers 13 residues. Germline V gene sequence: CDR1 GTSNPN, CDR2 SVGIG (reference sequence). The CDR3 spells CAWSMGMNTEAFF. The CDR3 coding sequence is TGTGCCTGGAGCATGGGGATGAACACTGAAGCTTTCTTT.

This clonotype was recorded many times. The CDR3 here is CASSLRPLVGTLHF. DNA for the CDR3: TGTGCCAGCAGCTTAAGGCCCTTGGTGGGTACCCTCCACTTT. J is TRBJ1-6 and V is TRBV7-3; D is ambiguous. CDR3 length: 14 amino acids. Trimming took off 1 base at V and 14 bases at J, with 15 bases between the two ends. Germline lookup yields CDR1 SGHTA and CDR2 FQGTGA.

This clonotype was observed many times. The CDR3 protein is CASSLEGGQDTQYF. In DNA form, the CDR3 reads TGTGCCAGCAGCTTAGAAGGGGGACAAGATACGCAGTATTTT. V usage is TRBV11-3 and J usage is TRBJ2-3, with D tentatively TRBD1 (6 bases). This CDR3 is 14 amino acids long. V dropped 0 bases and J dropped 5 bases, with 9 bases sitting between them. Germline V gene sequence: CDR1 SGHNT, CDR2 YENEEA.

The sample holds many counts of this clonotype. The rearrangement links TRBV28 to TRBJ2-7, with a possible D match to TRBD1 (5 bases). This CDR3 comprises 12 residues. Germline lookup yields CDR1 MDHEN and CDR2 SYDVKM. The V end lost 6 bases, the J end lost 5 bases, and 11 bases lay between the germline ends. CDR3: CASRSSGNEQYF. Here the CDR3 DNA reads TGTGCCAGCAGGTCCTCAGGGAACGAGCAGTACTTC.

This clonotype appeared a few times. The chain carries TRBV7-9 and TRBJ2-3, with D possibly TRBD1 on 6 matching bases. In germline, CDR1 is SEHNR, CDR2 FQNEAQ (reference sequence). V gave up 5 bases and J gave up 1 base, with 19 bases separating them. The CDR3 loop spans 17 amino acids. In DNA form, the CDR3 reads TGTGCCAGCAGCCGTCCGTTTGGGGGCAGAGGCACAGATACGCAGTATTTT. It translates to CASSRPFGGRGTDTQYF.

This clonotype has a count of ten or more. This chain links TRBV11-3 with TRBJ2-7; 10 nucleotides align to TRBD1. This CDR3 contains 15 residues. CDR1 is SGHNT, CDR2 YENEEA, per germline. The V gene end was trimmed by 6 bases and the J gene end by 3 bases; junction bases not matched to a gene: 8. The CDR3 is CASSPRGQGIYEQYF. CDR3 nucleotides: TGTGCCAGCAGTCCGAGGGGACAGGGGATCTACGAGCAGTACTTC.

Many counts were recorded for this clonotype. The chain is built from TRBV12-3 or TRBV12-4 and TRBJ1-2; D remains ambiguous. With 6 bases removed from V and 2 bases from J, the gap between germline ends came to 7 bases. The CDR3 covers 12 residues. In DNA, the CDR3 is TGTGCCAGCAGCAGCGACAACTATGGCTACACCTTC. The encoded protein is CASSSDNYGYTF.

The chain employs TRBV19 and TRBJ2-1; D call uncertain. The CDR3 extends over 12 amino acids. In germline, CDR1 is LNHDA, CDR2 SQIVND (reference sequence). V lost 5 bases and J lost 6, with 8 bases in between. CDR3 DNA sequence: TGTGCCAGTAGTGGCGGCAGCAATGAGCAGTTCTTC. It yields the protein CASSGGSNEQFF. Complete variable domain (other parts from reference TRBV19 and TRBJ2-1): DGGITQSPKYLFRKEGQNVTLSCEQNLNHDAMYWYRQDPGQGLRLIYYSQIVNDFQKGDIAEGYSVSREKKESFPLTVTSAQKNPTAFYLCASSGGSNEQFFGPGTRLTVL.

This clonotype has at least ten counts. This rearrangement joins TRBV12-3 or TRBV12-4 to TRBJ1-5; 8 bases agree with TRBD1. CDR3 length: 15 residues. Trimming removed 5 bases from V and 7 bases from J; junction bases left unmatched: 10. The CDR3 bases are TGTGCCAGCAGTATCCAGACAGGGGCGGCCCAGCCCCAGCATTTT. Protein sequence: CASSIQTGAAQPQHF.

This clonotype was counted at least ten times. The chain is built from TRBV3-1 and TRBJ2-5, with TRBD2 matching 8 bases. The CDR3 contains 14 residues. Germline V gives CDR1 LGHDT, CDR2 YNNKEL (reference sequence). Unmatched junction bases numbered 7, after V lost 7 bases and J lost 3 bases. CDR3 protein: CASIPAGGEETQYF. The CDR3 region has the DNA TGTGCCAGCATTCCGGCGGGAGGAGAAGAGACCCAGTACTTC.

This clonotype was recorded at least ten times. The J gene is TRBJ2-5, the V gene TRBV19, with 10 bases that match TRBD2. V lost 3 bases to trimming and J lost 5 bases; unmatched junction nucleotides: 9. CDR1 and CDR2 from the germline V gene are LNHDA and SQIVND (reference sequence). The CDR3 is 16 residues long. Written as DNA, the CDR3 is TGTGCCAGTAGTATCGTAATAGCGGGAGGTGAGGAGACCCAGTACTTC. It translates to CASSIVIAGGEETQYF.

A few counts support this clonotype. V and J are TRBV29-1 and TRBJ2-3; 12 bases map to TRBD2. V dropped 1 base and J dropped 5; count of bases not matched to a gene: 7. CDR3 length equals 16 residues. CDR1 SQVTM and CDR2 ANQGSEA come from the germline V gene. The CDR3 DNA reads as TGCAGCGTTGAAGGGGGGCTAGCGGGAGGGGTAGATACGCAGTATTTT. It is translated as CSVEGGLAGGVDTQYF.

This chain joins TRBV11-2 and TRBJ2-7, with unresolved D. V was pared by 3 bases and J by 3 bases, with 9 bases between. Germline V lookup: CDR1 SGHAT, CDR2 FQNNGV. The CDR3 totals 13 residues. DNA for the CDR3: TGTGCCAGCAGCTTTATAATAAGCTACGAGCAGTACTTC. Translating it yields CASSFIISYEQYF.

Many counts were recorded for this clonotype. The CDR3 spells CASLWVTEAFF. The CDR3 DNA reads TGTGCCAGCCTCTGGGTTACTGAAGCTTTCTTT. The chain is built from TRBV19 and TRBJ1-1, with no clear D. The V and J ends lost 9 bases and 5 bases respectively, with 10 bases between them. The CDR3 loop spans 11 amino acids. Germline lookup yields CDR1 LNHDA and CDR2 SQIVND (reference sequence).

This clonotype has only a few counts. The chain links TRBV10-3 to TRBJ1-2; D unresolved. CDR1 and CDR2 (germline): ENHRY, SYGVKD. The CDR3 contains 13 residues. Trimming left V 2 bases short and J 4 bases short, with 8 bases between. This CDR3 is CAISEPGPYGYTF. The CDR3 region has the DNA TGTGCCATCAGTGAGCCTGGGCCCTATGGCTACACCTTC.